The 24 T cell receptor beta chains listed next were all sequenced from one sample in a study of cytomegalovirus exposure and HLA in healthy donors. Researchers ran the PCR with 60 Vbeta and 13 Jbeta primers. TCRdb's table, derived via immunoSEQ multiplex PCR, lists solely in-frame clones and lacks some. Of over 150,000 clones listed, about 80% were seen once; the top ten hold roughly 1.3%. The material sequenced was PBMCs. Every receptor here comes from a woman between 50 and 59 years old in good health and CMV-seronegative.

The J gene is TRBJ2-7, the V gene TRBV30; 15 nucleotides align to TRBD2. Germline trimming cut 3 bases from V and 4 bases from J; bases unmatched to any gene: 16. Germline assignment: CDR1 GTSNPN and CDR2 SVGIG (reference sequence). CDR3 length: 19 residues. The CDR3 DNA is TGTGCCTGGAGAGACCCCCCGGGACTAGCGGGAGGAGGCGAATACGAGCAGTACTTC. Translating it yields CAWRDPPGLAGGGEYEQYF.

The V gene is TRBV6-5, the J gene TRBJ1-6, with TRBD1 identical over 8 bases. J gave up 1 base and V 8 bases, and 1 base lay outside the gene matches. Germline CDR1 reads MNHEY; CDR2 reads SVGAGI. This CDR3 comprises 14 residues. The DNA for the CDR3 is TGTGCCAGCGGACAGGGATCCTATAATTCACCCCTCCACTTT. Its translation is CASGQGSYNSPLHF.

CDR3 region: CASSLRGYNEQFF. The CDR3 DNA is TGTGCCAGCAGCTTGCGGGGATACAATGAGCAGTTCTTC. The rearrangement links TRBV11-3 to TRBJ2-1, with a weak D call TRBD2 (6 bases). CDR1 SGHNT and CDR2 YENEEA come from the germline V gene. V dropped 3 bases and J dropped 4 bases, with 7 bases sitting between them. The CDR3 is made up of 13 amino acids.

The chain recombines TRBV4-3 with TRBJ2-1; TRBD2 might be the D (5 bases). CDR3 length: 13 residues. The germline V gene has CDR1 LGHNA and CDR2 YSLEER. Trimming pared 2 bases from V and 8 bases from J, leaving 10 bases between. DNA of the CDR3: TGCGCCAGCAGCCAACAGACCGGGGATGAGCAGTTCTTC. It codes for CASSQQTGDEQFF.

CDR3 coding DNA: TGTGCCAGCAGTTGGAACCCGAGGTACGGCTACACCTTC. This codes for CASSWNPRYGYTF. The chain links TRBV27 to TRBJ1-2; D is uncertain. CDR1 MNHEY and CDR2 SMNVEV come from the germline V gene (reference sequence). The V gene lost 4 bases and the J gene lost 8 bases, with 14 bases spanning the gap. This CDR3 is built from 13 residues.

The V and J genes are TRBV18 and TRBJ2-7; D is ambiguous. Germline CDR1 is KGHSH and CDR2 is LQKENI. Deletions cut 6 bases from V and 1 base from J, with 19 bases between. There are 16 residues in the CDR3. CDR3 loop: CASSQSRVVNSYEQYF. CDR3 DNA sequence: TGTGCCAGCTCTCAATCCCGGGTCGTGAATTCCTACGAGCAGTACTTC.

The chain recombines TRBV12-5 with TRBJ2-1; 7 bases align to TRBD2. Germline assignment: CDR1 LGHNT and CDR2 FRNRAP. V shed 6 bases, J shed 10 bases, and the junction held 6 bases outside the gene matches. The CDR3 length is 12 residues. CDR3 protein: CASGTSLLEQFF. The CDR3 DNA sequence: TGTGCTAGTGGGACTAGCCTCCTAGAGCAGTTCTTC.

This clone has a handful of counts. V gene TRBV7-2 combines with J gene TRBJ1-1; unclear D gene. With 5 bases removed from V and 1 base from J, the gap between germline ends came to 14 bases. Germline CDR1 SGHTA, CDR2 FQGNSA. This CDR3 comprises 15 residues. CDR3 in DNA: TGTGCCAGCAGCCCCTGGGCCTCTGGGAACACTGAAGCTTTCTTT. Its translation: CASSPWASGNTEAFF.

V and J are TRBV7-2 and TRBJ1-2, with D uncertain. The V end lost 0 bases, the J end lost 7 bases, and 12 bases lay between the germline ends. The CDR3 extends over 14 amino acids. In germline, CDR1 is SGHTA, CDR2 FQGNSA. CDR3 sequence (DNA): TGTGCCAGCAGCTTAGCGGCCAACCGGGGTGGCTACACCTTC. Protein: CASSLAANRGGYTF.

The V call is TRBV28, the J call TRBJ2-6; no clear D gene. CDR1 and CDR2 (germline): MDHEN, SYDVKM. Trimming removed 5 bases at V and 2 bases at J, with 19 bases between. The CDR3 totals 18 residues. CDR3 residues: CASSPRVGRPPGANVLTF. The DNA of the CDR3 is TGTGCCAGCAGTCCCCGAGTGGGCCGGCCCCCTGGGGCCAACGTCCTGACTTTC.

V usage is TRBV28 and J usage is TRBJ1-1; D call uncertain. The CDR3 totals 13 residues. Trimming removed 11 bases from V and 1 base from J, with 14 bases in between. The germline gives CDR1 MDHEN, CDR2 SYDVKM. CDR3: CAYRSPGNTEAFF. The CDR3 DNA reads TGTGCCTATCGAAGCCCCGGGAACACTGAAGCTTTCTTT.

The V and J genes are TRBV15 and TRBJ2-1; possibly TRBD2 for D (5 bases). The CDR3 loop spans 16 amino acids. Trimming left V 0 bases short and J 0 bases short, with 9 bases between. Germline V CDR1 and CDR2: LNHNV, YYDKDF (reference sequence). CDR3 in DNA: TGTGCCACCAGCAGAGATGAGGGAGACTCCTACAATGAGCAGTTCTTC. It specifies CATSRDEGDSYNEQFF. The variable domain in full, completed from reference TRBV15 and TRBJ2-1, reads DAMVIQNPRYQVTQFGKPVTLSCSQTLNHNVMYWYQQKSSQAPKLLFHYYDKDFNNEADTPDNFQSRRPNTSFCFLDIRSPGLGDTAMYLCATSRDEGDSYNEQFFGPGTRLTVL.

CDR3 DNA: TGTGCCAGCAGCTTAGACCCAGCGGGGGCCGATAGCGGGGAGCTGTTTTTT. Its translation: CASSLDPAGADSGELFF. This chain joins TRBV7-6 and TRBJ2-2; 8 bases align to TRBD2. CDR1 is SGHVS, CDR2 FNYEAQ, per germline. The CDR3 runs 17 residues. V lost 1 base, J lost 7 bases, and 11 bases stayed unmatched.

This chain connects TRBV5-1 to TRBJ2-6; TRBD2 agrees at 10 bases. V dropped 4 bases and J dropped 3; count of bases not matched to a gene: 1. Per the germline V gene, CDR1 is SGHRS and CDR2 is YFSETQ. This CDR3 has 15 residues. CDR3 loop: CASSLAGVGANVLTF. The CDR3 bases are TGCGCCAGCAGCCTAGCGGGAGTTGGGGCCAACGTCCTGACTTTC.

This rearrangement joins TRBV4-2 to TRBJ1-2, with D possibly matching TRBD1 (6 bases). The CDR3 runs 17 residues. The germline V gene has CDR1 LGHNA and CDR2 YNFKEQ. Trimming cost V 4 bases and J 1 base, with 19 bases left between them. The CDR3 reads CASSRNQGPAINYGYTF. CDR3 DNA: TGTGCCAGCAGCCGGAACCAGGGGCCCGCGATTAACTATGGCTACACCTTC.

The rearrangement uses TRBV28 and TRBJ1-5, with 10 positions matching TRBD1. CDR1 and CDR2 from the germline V gene are MDHEN and SYDVKM. The CDR3 covers 16 residues. The V gene end was trimmed by 6 bases and the J gene end by 9 bases; junction bases not matched to a gene: 14. CDR3 bases: TGTGCCAGCAGAAGACAGGGGGCCGCCGGTCGCAGGCCCCAGCATTTT. This translates into CASRRQGAAGRRPQHF.

J is TRBJ1-3 and V is TRBV19; D is unresolved. Germline CDR1 is LNHDA and CDR2 is SQIVND (reference sequence). Trimming pared 5 bases from V and 0 bases from J, leaving 11 bases between. The CDR3 has 15 amino acids. CDR3 coding DNA: TGTGCCAGTAGTGTCGGGATCAGCTCTGGAAACACCATATATTTT. Its translation is CASSVGISSGNTIYF.

The chain has TRBV7-2 and TRBJ2-7, with 10 bases lining up with TRBD1. This CDR3 has 16 amino acids. The germline CDR1 and CDR2 sequences are SGHTA and FQGNSA. The V and J ends lost 2 bases and 2 bases, in that order; junction bases with no gene match: 6. The CDR3 spells CASSLLGTGVPYEQYF. The CDR3, as DNA: TGTGCCAGCAGCTTATTGGGGACAGGGGTACCCTACGAGCAGTACTTC.

The chain couples TRBV7-9 to TRBJ1-1; D may be TRBD1 (5 bases). Germline V gives CDR1 SEHNR, CDR2 FQNEAQ (reference sequence). V shed 3 bases and J shed 0 bases, with 14 bases lying between them. The CDR3 extends over 16 amino acids. The CDR3 coding sequence is TGTGCCAGCAGCTTCCCCCCGGACATAATGAACACTGAAGCTTTCTTT. This encodes CASSFPPDIMNTEAFF.

The chain joins TRBV5-5 to TRBJ1-5, with 7 bases fitting TRBD1. Germline V gene sequence: CDR1 SGHKS, CDR2 YYEKEE (reference sequence). This CDR3 has 14 amino acids. After removal of 7 bases from V and 2 bases from J, the junction contained 6 bases not matched to a gene. CDR3 amino acids: CASHPTGGNQPQHF. The CDR3 bases are TGTGCCAGCCACCCTACAGGGGGCAATCAGCCCCAGCATTTT.

CDR3 DNA sequence: TGTGCCAGCAGAGCCGGACAGGGGAGTAATGGCTACACCTTC. Its translation: CASRAGQGSNGYTF. This chain uses TRBV28 with TRBJ1-2; 9 bases align to TRBD1. Germline V gene sequence: CDR1 MDHEN, CDR2 SYDVKM. The CDR3 runs to 14 residues. V gave up 6 bases and J gave up 6 bases; unmatched junction bases: 8.

This sequence joins TRBV19 and TRBJ2-2; D unclear. The length of the CDR3 is 13 residues. Trimming shortened V by 6 bases and J by 2 bases, and 7 bases separated the two germline ends. Germline-derived CDR1 and CDR2 are LNHDA and SQIVND (reference sequence). CDR3 DNA sequence: TGTGCCAGTAGCCCCAGTAACACCGGGGAGCTGTTTTTT. It translates to CASSPSNTGELFF. The full variable domain, with the rest looked up from reference TRBV19 and TRBJ2-2, is DGGITQSPKYLFRKEGQNVTLSCEQNLNHDAMYWYRQDPGQGLRLIYYSQIVNDFQKGDIAEGYSVSREKKESFPLTVTSAQKNPTAFYLCASSPSNTGELFFGEGSRLTVL.

This clone is a singleton in its sample. The chain links TRBV7-9 to TRBJ2-2; 11 positions agree with TRBD2. CDR1 and CDR2 (germline): SEHNR, FQNEAQ (reference sequence). J was trimmed by 2 bases and V by 10 bases; bases with no gene match: 3. The CDR3 covers 14 residues. CDR3 DNA sequence: TGTGCCATCACTAGCGGGGGCAACACCGGGGAGCTGTTTTTT. It encodes CAITSGGNTGELFF. Using reference TRBV7-9 and TRBJ2-2 for the parts outside the CDR3, the full variable domain is DTGVSQNPRHKITKRGQNVTFRCDPISEHNRLYWYRQTLGQGPEFLTYFQNEAQLEKSRLLSDRFSAERPKGSFSTLEIQRTEQGDSAMYLCAITSGGNTGELFFGEGSRLTVL.

The rearrangement links TRBV7-2 to TRBJ2-5; D possibly corresponds to TRBD2 (7 bases). CDR1 is SGHTA, CDR2 FQGNSA, per germline. The CDR3 extends over 15 amino acids. Trimming took off 1 base at V and 3 bases at J, with 12 bases between the two ends. Here the CDR3 reads CASSLVTGREETQYF. CDR3 DNA: TGTGCCAGCAGCTTAGTCACAGGGAGGGAAGAGACCCAGTACTTC.